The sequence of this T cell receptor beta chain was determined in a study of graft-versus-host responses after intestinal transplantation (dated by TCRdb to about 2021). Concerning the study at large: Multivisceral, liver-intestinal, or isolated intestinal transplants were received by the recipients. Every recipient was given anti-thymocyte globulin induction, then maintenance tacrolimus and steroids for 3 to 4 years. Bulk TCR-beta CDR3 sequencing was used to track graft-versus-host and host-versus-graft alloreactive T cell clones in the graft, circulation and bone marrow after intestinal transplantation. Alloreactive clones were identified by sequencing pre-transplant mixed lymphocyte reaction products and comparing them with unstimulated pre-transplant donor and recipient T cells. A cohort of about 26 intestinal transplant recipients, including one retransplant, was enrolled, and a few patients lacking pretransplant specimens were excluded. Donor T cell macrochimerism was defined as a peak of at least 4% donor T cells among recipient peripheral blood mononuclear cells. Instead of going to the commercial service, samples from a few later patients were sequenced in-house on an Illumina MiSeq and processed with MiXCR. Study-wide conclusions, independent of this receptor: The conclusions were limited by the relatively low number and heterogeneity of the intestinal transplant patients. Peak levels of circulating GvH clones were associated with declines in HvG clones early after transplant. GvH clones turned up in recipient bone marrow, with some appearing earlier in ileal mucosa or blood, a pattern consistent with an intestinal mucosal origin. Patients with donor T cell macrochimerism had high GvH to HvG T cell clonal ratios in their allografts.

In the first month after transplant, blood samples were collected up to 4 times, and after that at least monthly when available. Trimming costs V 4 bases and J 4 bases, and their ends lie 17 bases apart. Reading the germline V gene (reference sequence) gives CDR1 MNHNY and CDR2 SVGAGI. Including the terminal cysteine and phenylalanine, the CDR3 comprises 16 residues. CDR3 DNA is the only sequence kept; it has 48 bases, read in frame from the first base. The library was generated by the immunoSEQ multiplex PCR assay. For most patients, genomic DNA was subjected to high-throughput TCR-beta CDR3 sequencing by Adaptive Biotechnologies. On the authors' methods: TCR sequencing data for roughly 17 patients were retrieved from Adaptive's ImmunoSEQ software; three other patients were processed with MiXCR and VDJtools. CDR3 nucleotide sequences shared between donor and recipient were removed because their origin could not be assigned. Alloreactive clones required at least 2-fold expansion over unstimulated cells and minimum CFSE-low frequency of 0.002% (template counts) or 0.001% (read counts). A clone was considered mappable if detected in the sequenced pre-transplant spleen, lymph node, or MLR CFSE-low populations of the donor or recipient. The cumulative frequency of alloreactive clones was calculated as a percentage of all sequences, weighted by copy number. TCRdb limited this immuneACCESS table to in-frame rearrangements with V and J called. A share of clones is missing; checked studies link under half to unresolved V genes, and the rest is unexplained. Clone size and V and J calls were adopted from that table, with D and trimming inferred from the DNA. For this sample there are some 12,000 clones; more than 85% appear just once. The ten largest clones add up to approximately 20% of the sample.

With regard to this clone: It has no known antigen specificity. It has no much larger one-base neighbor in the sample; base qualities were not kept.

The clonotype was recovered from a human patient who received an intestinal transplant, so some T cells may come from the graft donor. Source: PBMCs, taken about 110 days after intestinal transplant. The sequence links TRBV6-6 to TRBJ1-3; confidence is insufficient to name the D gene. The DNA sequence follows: TGTGCCAGCAGTTCGGCCTACGGTAATGACGGAAACACCATATATTTT. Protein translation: CASSSAYGNDGNTIYF.